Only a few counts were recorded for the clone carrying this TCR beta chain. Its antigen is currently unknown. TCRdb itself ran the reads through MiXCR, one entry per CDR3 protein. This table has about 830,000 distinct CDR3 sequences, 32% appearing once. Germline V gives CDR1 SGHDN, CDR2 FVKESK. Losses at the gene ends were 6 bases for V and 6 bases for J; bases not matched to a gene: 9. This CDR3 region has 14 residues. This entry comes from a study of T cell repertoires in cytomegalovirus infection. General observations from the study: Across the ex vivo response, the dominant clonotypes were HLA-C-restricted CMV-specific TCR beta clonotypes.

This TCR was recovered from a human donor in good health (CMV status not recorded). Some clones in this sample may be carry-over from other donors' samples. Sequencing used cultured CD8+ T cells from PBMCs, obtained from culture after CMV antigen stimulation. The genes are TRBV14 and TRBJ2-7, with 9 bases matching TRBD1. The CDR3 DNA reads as TGTGCCAGCAGTCGCCGGGACAGGGAGCCCGAGCAGTACGTC. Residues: CASSRRDREPEQYV.